This T cell receptor beta chain emerged from a study of blood T cells in healthy people across ages. Then a second PCR, running about 7 to 11 cycles, was carried out with a sample-barcoded 5' primer and a J-beta primer mix. TCRdb recomputed calls from the 5' RACE reads with MiXCR, one row per CDR3 protein. Of about 1.4 million distinct CDR3 sequences listed, approximately 63% were seen once; the top ten hold about 6.7%. Trimming stripped 4 bases from V and 8 bases from J, with 19 bases between. Germline lookup yields CDR1 MNHNY and CDR2 SVGAGI (reference sequence). The CDR3 has 15 residues. The TCR originated in a man younger than 35 in good health. This chain links TRBV6-6 with TRBJ2-3; D is unresolved. Sequencing was done on a sample of blood. CDR3 in amino acids: CASSSPPAHQLTQYF. The CDR3 DNA reads as TGTGCCAGCAGTTCCCCCCCGGCCCACCAGCTTACGCAGTATTTT.